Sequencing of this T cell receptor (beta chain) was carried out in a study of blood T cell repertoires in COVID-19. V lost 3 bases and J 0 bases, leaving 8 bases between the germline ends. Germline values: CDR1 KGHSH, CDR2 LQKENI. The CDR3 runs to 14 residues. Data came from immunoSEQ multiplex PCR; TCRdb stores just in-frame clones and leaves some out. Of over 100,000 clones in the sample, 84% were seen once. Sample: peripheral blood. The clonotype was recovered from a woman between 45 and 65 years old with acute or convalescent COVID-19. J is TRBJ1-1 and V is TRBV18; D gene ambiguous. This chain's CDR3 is CASSPATMNTEAFF. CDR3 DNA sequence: TGTGCCAGCTCACCCGCAACTATGAACACTGAAGCTTTCTTT.